The rows below give T cell receptor beta chains drawn from one sample of a study of human T cells and chemical hapten exposure. TCRdb redid the calling of the RACE reads with MiXCR, one entry per CDR3 protein. Among 150,000 or so distinct CDR3 sequences listed, roughly 15% were seen once. Here the sequenced sample was whole blood, taken in connection with sensitization to the hapten diphenylcyclopropenone (DPC). The receptor set was obtained from a woman aged 25 to 39 with alopecia areata. Some clones in this sample may be carry-over from other donors' samples. The CDR3 runs from the conserved cysteine through the conserved F or W. A D gene is named only where the DNA matches it firmly. Some rows have no size entry. The others give once, few or many, or a class for an expanded clone.

d_gene | j_gene | v_gene | abundance | CDR3nt | CDR3aa
NA | TRBJ2-5 | TRBV7-3 | NA | TGTGCCAGCAGCTTAAGAGGCACCCAAGAGACCCAGTACTTC | CASSLRGTQETQYF
NA | TRBJ1-1 | TRBV29-1 | NA | TGCAGCGTTGCTGAAGGGCCCCTGAACACTGAAGCTTTCTTT | CSVAEGPLNTEAFF
NA | TRBJ2-7 | TRBV7-9 | few | TGTGCCAGTACCTGGGACGAGAAGGACGAGCAGTACTTC | CASTWDEKDEQYF
NA | TRBJ1-5 | TRBV30 | many | TGTGCCTGGAGTGTTCATAGCAATCAGCCCCAGCATTTT | CAWSVHSNQPQHF
NA | TRBJ2-7 | TRBV5-6 | few | TGTGCCAGCAGCTTGGTGGAGGTACCCTACGAGCAGTACTTC | CASSLVEVPYEQYF
NA | TRBJ1-2 | TRBV19 | NA | TGTGCCAGTAGCTCAGGGCGGGGGGCGAGCTATGGCTACACCTTC | CASSSGRGASYGYTF
NA | TRBJ2-1 | TRBV5-1 | few | TGCGCCAGCAGTTTAGAAGGGGACGGCTACAATGAGCAGTTCTTC | CASSLEGDGYNEQFF
NA | TRBJ1-1 | TRBV12-5 | once | TGTGCTAGTGGTTTGGAGGGGACTGAAGCTTTCTTT | CASGLEGTEAFF
TRBD1 | TRBJ2-7 | TRBV6-1 | many | TGTGCCAGCAGTGAAGCGGGACAGGGGGCGGGAGAGCAGTACTTC | CASSEAGQGAGEQYF
NA | TRBJ2-5 | TRBV11-2 | NA | TGTGCCAGCAGCCCGCAGTCCCTACAGGGAGAGGAGACCCAGTACTTC | CASSPQSLQGEETQYF
TRBD1 | TRBJ1-2 | TRBV5-6 | NA | TGTGCCAGCAGCTGGACGACAGGGGACTATGGCTACACCTTC | CASSWTTGDYGYTF
NA | TRBJ2-2 | TRBV7-3 | NA | TGTGCCAGCAGCCCCGCGAGGGGAACCGGGGAGCTGTTTTTT | CASSPARGTGELFF
NA | TRBJ2-7 | TRBV18 | NA | TGTGCCAGCTCACCCACAGAATACGAGCAGTACTTC | CASSPTEYEQYF
NA | TRBJ2-1 | TRBV5-6 | few | TGTGCCAGCAGCTTAACACAGATCGGGGGACTCTCCTACAATGAGCAGTTCTTC | CASSLTQIGGLSYNEQFF
NA | TRBJ1-6 | TRBV10-2 | NA | TGCGCCAGCAGTGAGTCGAGGACAGCGGTACCCCTCCACTTT | CASSESRTAVPLHF
NA | TRBJ2-4 | TRBV5-4 | many | TGTGCCAGCAGCTCGGGGGTAGCCAAAAACATTCAGTACTTC | CASSSGVAKNIQYF
NA | TRBJ2-1 | TRBV12-3/TRBV12-4 | many | TGTGCCAGCAGTTTTGCTAGCAGCAATGAGCAGTTCTTC | CASSFASSNEQFF
NA | TRBJ1-3 | TRBV6-6 | NA | TGTGCCAGCCAAGGTTTAGCAACTGGAAACACCATATATTTT | CASQGLATGNTIYF
NA | TRBJ1-1 | TRBV29-1 | few | TGCAGCGGAAAAGGGGATCCCACTGAAGCTTTCTTT | CSGKGDPTEAFF
TRBD1 | TRBJ2-5 | TRBV7-8 | NA | TGTGCCAGCAGCTCCCGCAGGGGGGAGACCCAGTACTTC | CASSSRRGETQYF
NA | TRBJ2-7 | TRBV18 | NA | TGTGTCAGCTCACCTCGGACGGCCGCTAATGTAGAGCAGTACTTC | CVSSPRTAANVEQYF
NA | TRBJ1-6 | TRBV7-2 | many | TGTGCCAGCAGCTTAGGGGGTAATAATTCACCCCTCCACTTT | CASSLGGNNSPLHF
NA | TRBJ1-1 | TRBV7-2 | NA | TGTGCCAGCAGCTTACAGGGAGGGGACATTGAAGCTTTCTTT | CASSLQGGDIEAFF
TRBD1 | TRBJ2-7 | TRBV5-1 | NA | TGCACCAGCAGCGGACAGGGTAGTACCTACGAGCAGTACTTC | CTSSGQGSTYEQYF
TRBD1 | TRBJ2-1 | TRBV5-1 | NA | TGCGCCAGCAGCTCCCGGGACAGGGGGCCCAATGAGCAGTTCTTC | CASSSRDRGPNEQFF
NA | TRBJ2-3 | TRBV10-3 | few | TGTGCCATCAGTGAACAGGCTAGCACAGATACGCAGTATTTT | CAISEQASTDTQYF
NA | TRBJ2-4 | TRBV20-1 | few | TGCAGTGCTCCAGAGTTAGCCAAAAACATTCAGTACTTC | CSAPELAKNIQYF
TRBD2 | TRBJ2-7 | TRBV7-2 | NA | TGTGCCAGCAGCGCCACTAGCGCCACCTACGAGCAGTACTTC | CASSATSATYEQYF
TRBD1 | TRBJ1-3 | TRBV4-2 | NA | TGTGCCAGCAGCATCTACCGGGACAGGGGGCCTGGAAACACCATATATTTT | CASSIYRDRGPGNTIYF
NA | TRBJ2-5 | TRBV7-2 | NA | TGTGCCAGCAGCCCGAATCGCGGGGAGACCCAGTACTTC | CASSPNRGETQYF
TRBD1 | TRBJ2-1 | TRBV7-3 | NA | TGTGCCAGCAGCCCGCCGGGACAGGGTAGCAATGAGCAGTTCTTC | CASSPPGQGSNEQFF
TRBD1 | TRBJ1-2 | TRBV7-2 | few | TGTGCCAGCAGCTTAGCGTGGGACAGCCCTAACTATGGCTACACCTTC | CASSLAWDSPNYGYTF
NA | TRBJ1-5 | TRBV2 | NA | TGTGCCAGCAGTGAAGCCCTCCCAGCGGGTGGCAATCAGCCCCGGCATTTT | CASSEALPAGGNQPRHF
NA | TRBJ2-2 | TRBV29-1 | many | TGCAGCGTTGTACGGGCGGGGACCGGGGAGCTGTTTTTT | CSVVRAGTGELFF
TRBD2 | TRBJ2-5 | TRBV29-1 | NA | TGCAGCGTTACCCCGGGACTAGCTTCTTTAGAGACCCAGTACTTC | CSVTPGLASLETQYF
TRBD1 | TRBJ1-5 | TRBV7-2 | NA | TGTGCCAGCAGCCAAGGGACAGCTCCTCAGCCCCAGCATTTT | CASSQGTAPQPQHF
NA | TRBJ1-1 | TRBV3-1 | many | TGTGCCAGCAGCCAGACCGGGGGGCAGGAGGCTTTCTTT | CASSQTGGQEAFF
NA | TRBJ1-1 | TRBV14 | NA | TGTGCCAGCAGCCCATTACAGGGAACGGGAGCTTTCTTT | CASSPLQGTGAFF
NA | TRBJ2-2 | TRBV7-2 | NA | TGTGCCAGCAGCTTCTCACCCCAGGGCTCCGGGGAGCTGTTTTTT | CASSFSPQGSGELFF
TRBD1 | TRBJ1-3 | TRBV7-9 | many | TGTGCCAGCAGCGGCAACAGGGGGCGAATCGGAAACACCATATATTTT | CASSGNRGRIGNTIYF
NA | TRBJ2-7 | TRBV6-2/TRBV6-3 | few | TGTGCCAGCAGTTACTCCACTACCGGGACCTACTACGAGCAGTACTTC | CASSYSTTGTYYEQYF